The clone carrying this T cell receptor beta chain has just a few counts. Antigen unknown. Profiling relied on immunoSEQ multiplex PCR, and the TCRdb table lists in-frame clones only, not all of them. This sample carries roughly 78,000 clones, 70% to 85% of them seen once, and the ten largest clones take about 3.1%. This CDR3 is built from 15 residues. V was shortened by 1 base and J by 3 bases, with 13 bases between the two germline ends. The data are from a study of T cell responses to AZD1222 COVID-19 vaccine. Across the study: Combined were second doses at about 4 or about 12 weeks.

General observations from the study: The peak T cell response came first, and repertoires were sampled only after it. Possibly, clonal diversity was underestimated; donors were largely white British and included more females.

This receptor was identified in an adult in good health. This specimen consisted of peripheral blood, obtained on day 0 of AZD1222 vaccination. This rearrangement joins TRBV5-3 to TRBJ1-2; TRBD1 might be the D (5 bases). TRBV5-3 is an ORF for which the function is uncertain. The CDR3 loop reads CARSLSPRVYYGYTF. The CDR3 DNA sequence: TGTGCCAGAAGCTTGAGCCCCAGGGTTTACTATGGCTACACCTTC.